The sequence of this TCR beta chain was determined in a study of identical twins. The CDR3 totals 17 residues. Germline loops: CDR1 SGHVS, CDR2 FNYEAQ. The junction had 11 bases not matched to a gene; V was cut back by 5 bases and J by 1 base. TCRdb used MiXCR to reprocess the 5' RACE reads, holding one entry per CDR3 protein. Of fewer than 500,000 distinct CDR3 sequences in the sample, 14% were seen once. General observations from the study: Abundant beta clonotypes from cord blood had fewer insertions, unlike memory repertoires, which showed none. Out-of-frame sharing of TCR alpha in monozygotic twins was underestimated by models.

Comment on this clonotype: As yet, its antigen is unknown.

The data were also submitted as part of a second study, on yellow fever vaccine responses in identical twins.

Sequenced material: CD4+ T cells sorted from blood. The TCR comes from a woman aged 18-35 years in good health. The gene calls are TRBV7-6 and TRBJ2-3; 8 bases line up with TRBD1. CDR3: CASSPPFVGQGTDTQYF. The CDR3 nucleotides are TGTGCCAGCAGCCCTCCTTTCGTGGGACAGGGCACAGATACGCAGTATTTT.